This T cell receptor (beta chain) is from a study of T cells in localized non-small cell lung cancer. Study-level points and caveats: Elevated circulating T cell density in blood was associated with longer overall survival. Detection in adjacent lung was observed for a median around 50 of the top 100 tumor clones. Adjacent uninvolved lung had the highest clonality, suggesting focused antigen responses.

Clones were sequenced by immunoSEQ multiplex PCR, and TCRdb holds only the in-frame ones, with some missing. The top ten clones hold 3.6% of a sample with approximately 7,400 clones, more than 20% of them seen once. Looked up from germline, CDR1 is KGHSH and CDR2 is LQKENI. The CDR3 totals 13 residues. Trimming removed 3 bases at V and 3 bases at J, with 8 bases between. Concerning this clone itself: Antigen specificity is unknown.

The sequences come from lung tumor tissue, collected before any cancer treatment. This TCR was sampled from a man aged 35-75 years with stage III squamous cell lung carcinoma. The V gene is TRBV18, the J gene TRBJ1-1; no definite D call. The DNA of the CDR3 is TGTGCCAGCTCACCTGGGCAAGACACTGAAGCTTTCTTT. This gives the protein CASSPGQDTEAFF.